These 9 T cell receptor beta chains were sequenced from one sample in a study of shared clonotypes between healthy human individuals. Generated by immunoSEQ multiplex PCR, the TCRdb table keeps only in-frame clones and is missing some. This sample has approximately 530,000 clones, with about 96% found just once. Sequenced material: naive CD4+ T cells sorted from blood. Stated subset: CD45RA+ positively selected. The receptors stem from a woman in her 30s in good health.

The genes are TRBV2 and TRBJ2-2; TRBD1 aligns across 8 bases. CDR1 is SNHLY, CDR2 FYNNEI, per germline. The CDR3 has 13 residues. V shed 10 bases and J 6 bases; nucleotides not matched to a gene: 7. CDR3 loop: CAIADRDAGELFF. CDR3 sequence (DNA): TGTGCCATCGCGGACAGGGACGCCGGGGAGCTGTTTTTT.

The gene calls are TRBV9 and TRBJ2-2; 7 bases fit TRBD1. CDR3 size: 15 residues. The germline CDR1 and CDR2 sequences are SGDLS and YYNGEE. Trimming at V came to 2 bases and at J to 4 bases, leaving 5 bases not matched to a gene. DNA of the CDR3: TGTGCCAGCAGCGTTTCAGGGGGTAGCACCGGGGAGCTGTTTTTT. It encodes CASSVSGGSTGELFF.

The chain carries TRBV4-1 and TRBJ2-7, with a tentative D call TRBD1 (6 bases). V was shortened by 5 bases and J by 7 bases, with 18 bases between the two germline ends. This CDR3 contains 14 residues. CDR1 and CDR2 from the germline V gene are MGHRA and YSYEKL. CDR3 DNA: TGCGCCAGCAGCTCGACAGGAGACCCTTGGGAGCAGTACTTC. Translating it yields CASSSTGDPWEQYF.

The rearrangement links TRBV5-6 to TRBJ1-3; D gene ambiguous. The germline gives CDR1 SGHDT, CDR2 YYEEEE. Trimming took 2 bases from V and 4 from J, leaving 4 bases between them. CDR3 length: 12 residues. CDR3 coding DNA: TGTGCCAGCAGCTTACAGGGAAACACCATATATTTT. Protein sequence: CASSLQGNTIYF.

The rearrangement links TRBV27 to TRBJ2-7; 10 nucleotides agree with TRBD2. Trimming removed 6 bases from V and 5 bases from J; junction bases left unmatched: 16. The V gene's germline CDR1 is MNHEY and CDR2 SMNVEV (reference sequence). This CDR3 contains 17 residues. DNA for the CDR3: TGTGCCAGCAGAACCTATTACCTAGCGGGAGTGCTGAACGAGCAGTACTTC. Its protein is CASRTYYLAGVLNEQYF.

The chain has TRBV7-2 and TRBJ2-1; D is undetermined. The CDR3 is 15 amino acids. CDR1 is SGHTA, CDR2 FQGNSA, per germline. With 1 base removed from V and 2 bases from J, the gap between germline ends came to 9 bases. As DNA, the CDR3 is TGTGCCAGCAGCTTAGTAGGGTCAGCCTACAATGAGCAGTTCTTC. As protein: CASSLVGSAYNEQFF.

The genes are TRBV5-1 and TRBJ2-1; either TRBD1 or TRBD2 may supply D (5 bases each). This CDR3 has 14 amino acids. Trimming stripped 5 bases from V and 0 bases from J, with 9 bases between. Germline loops: CDR1 SGHRS, CDR2 YFSETQ. The CDR3 bases are TGCGCCAGCAGTGGGACCACCTCCTACAATGAGCAGTTCTTC. It yields the protein CASSGTTSYNEQFF.

The V and J genes are TRBV7-9 and TRBJ2-3, with D unclear. The CDR3 has 14 amino acids. Trimming took off 6 bases at V and 0 bases at J, with 10 bases between the two ends. CDR1 is SEHNR and CDR2 is FQNEAQ in the germline V gene (reference sequence). CDR3 sequence: CASRLHGSTDTQYF. CDR3 bases: TGTGCCAGCAGGTTACACGGTAGCACAGATACGCAGTATTTT. The variable domain in full, completed from reference TRBV7-9 and TRBJ2-3, reads DTGVSQNPRHKITKRGQNVTFRCDPISEHNRLYWYRQTLGQGPEFLTYFQNEAQLEKSRLLSDRFSAERPKGSFSTLEIQRTEQGDSAMYLCASRLHGSTDTQYFGPGTRLTVL.

This clone was recorded only once. This chain links TRBV2 with TRBJ2-2, with unresolved D. V lost 0 bases and J 6 bases, leaving 11 bases between the germline ends. CDR1 and CDR2 from the germline V gene are SNHLY and FYNNEI. The CDR3 sequence is 15 residues long. The CDR3 coding sequence is TGTGCCAGCAGTGAAGCCGTACGACGGGCCGGGGAGCTGTTTTTT. It yields the protein CASSEAVRRAGELFF.